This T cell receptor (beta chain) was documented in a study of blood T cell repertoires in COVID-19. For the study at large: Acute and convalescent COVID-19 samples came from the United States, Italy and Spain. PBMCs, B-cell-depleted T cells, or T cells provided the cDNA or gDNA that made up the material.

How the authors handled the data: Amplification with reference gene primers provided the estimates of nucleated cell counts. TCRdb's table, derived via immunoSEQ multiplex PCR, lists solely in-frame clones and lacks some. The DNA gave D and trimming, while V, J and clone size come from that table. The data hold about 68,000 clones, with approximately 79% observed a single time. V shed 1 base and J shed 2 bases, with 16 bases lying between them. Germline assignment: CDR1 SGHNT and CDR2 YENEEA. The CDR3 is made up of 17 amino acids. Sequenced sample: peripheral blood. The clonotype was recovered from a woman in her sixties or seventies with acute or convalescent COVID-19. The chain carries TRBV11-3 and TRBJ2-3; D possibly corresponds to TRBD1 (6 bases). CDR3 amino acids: CASSLGPGQGITDTQYF. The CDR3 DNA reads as TGTGCCAGCAGCTTAGGTCCAGGGCAGGGGATCACAGATACGCAGTATTTT.